The 15 T cell receptor beta chains presented below share a single source sample, sequenced in a study of shared clonotypes between healthy human individuals. Sequencing was performed with immunoSEQ multiplex PCR; in TCRdb, only in-frame clones are kept and a portion is missing. The data contain a few million clones, around nine tenths of them singletons. Sequenced material: naive CD4+ T cells sorted from blood. Subset denoted: CD45RA+ positively selected. The receptors were sampled from a man aged 18 to 29 in good health.

V usage is TRBV29-1 and J usage is TRBJ2-1, with D possibly TRBD2 on 6 matching bases. Germline-derived CDR1 and CDR2 are SQVTM and ANQGSEA. V was clipped by 7 bases and J by 5 bases, with 12 bases between them. This CDR3 has 12 amino acids. The CDR3 nucleotides are TGCAGCGGGGGGGTCACACACAATGAGCAGTTCTTC. Protein product: CSGGVTHNEQFF.

The table lists this clone with a few counts. The rearrangement uses TRBV30 and TRBJ2-7; TRBD2 matches 8 bases. This CDR3 has 12 amino acids. The germline V gene has CDR1 GTSNPN and CDR2 SVGIG (reference sequence). The CDR3 spells CALSGSSYEQYF. CDR3 DNA: TGTGCACTCAGCGGGAGCTCCTACGAGCAGTACTTC.

The genes are TRBV18 and TRBJ2-3; 11 bases map to TRBD2. CDR1 KGHSH and CDR2 LQKENI come from the germline V gene. V shed 6 bases, J shed 4 bases, and the junction held 9 bases outside the gene matches. The CDR3 loop spans 16 amino acids. CDR3 in amino acids: CASSPGLAESADTQYF. The DNA for the CDR3 is TGTGCCAGCTCCCCGGGACTAGCGGAAAGTGCAGATACGCAGTATTTT.

This clone was observed once. This specimen includes other DNA sequences encoding the same CDR3. The chain carries TRBV6-5 and TRBJ1-2; the D gene is possibly TRBD1 (5 bases). V shed 2 bases and J shed 1 base, with 8 bases lying between them. CDR3 size: 14 residues. Looked up from germline, CDR1 is MNHEY and CDR2 is SVGAGI. CDR3 nucleotides: TGTGCCAGCAGTTACGGGGGTCTTAACTATGGCTACACCTTC. This gives the protein CASSYGGLNYGYTF.

This clone was seen just once. The chain joins TRBV19 to TRBJ1-2; 7 bases agree with TRBD1. The CDR3 is 13 amino acids. Per germline, CDR1 LNHDA and CDR2 SQIVND (reference sequence). Trimming at V came to 7 bases and at J to 2 bases, leaving 4 bases not matched to a gene. The CDR3 region has the DNA TGTGCCAGTAATGGACAGGCGAACTATGGCTACACCTTC. Translating gives CASNGQANYGYTF.

This chain connects TRBV7-2 to TRBJ2-2; the match to TRBD1 covers 7 bases. Germline V gene data show CDR1 as SGHTA and CDR2 as FQGNSA. V dropped 5 bases and J dropped 3; count of bases not matched to a gene: 3. The CDR3 spans 14 residues. The CDR3: CASSVRGYTGELFF. Written as DNA, the CDR3 is TGTGCCAGCAGCGTCAGGGGGTACACCGGGGAGCTGTTTTTT.

This clone was recorded once. One end of the junction varies from germline; a read error may be responsible. The chain joins TRBV7-7 to TRBJ2-1; TRBD2 might be the D (5 bases). The CDR3 extends over 13 amino acids. The germline V gene has CDR1 SSHAT and CDR2 FNYEAQ (reference sequence). The CDR3 sequence: CASSLDAGNEQFF. The CDR3, as DNA: TGTGCTAGCAGCCTGGACGCGGGCAATGAGCAGTTCTTC.

This CDR3 reads CASSFAALGGYTF. CDR3 nucleotides: TGTGCCAGTAGTTTCGCGGCCTTAGGGGGCTACACCTTC. The chain has TRBV19 and TRBJ1-2, with D unresolved. Germline loops: CDR1 LNHDA, CDR2 SQIVND (reference sequence). With 5 bases removed from V and 8 bases from J, the gap between germline ends came to 15 bases. This CDR3 comprises 13 residues. Combining the CDR3 with reference TRBV19 and TRBJ1-2 gives the whole variable domain DGGITQSPKYLFRKEGQNVTLSCEQNLNHDAMYWYRQDPGQGLRLIYYSQIVNDFQKGDIAEGYSVSREKKESFPLTVTSAQKNPTAFYLCASSFAALGGYTFGSGTRLTVV.

On this clone: Additional DNA sequences in this sample encode the identical CDR3. This chain uses TRBV9 with TRBJ1-6; the D gene is possibly TRBD1 (5 bases). Per germline, CDR1 SGDLS and CDR2 YYNGEE. The CDR3 contains 12 residues. V was shortened by 0 bases and J by 10 bases, with 5 bases between the two germline ends. Here the CDR3 reads CASSVGGSPLHF. In DNA form, the CDR3 reads TGTGCCAGCAGCGTAGGGGGGTCACCCCTCCACTTT.

The chain links TRBV28 to TRBJ2-2, with a tentative D call TRBD2 (6 bases). Germline V gene data show CDR1 as MDHEN and CDR2 as SYDVKM. This CDR3 spans 15 amino acids. Trimming removed 3 bases from V and 2 bases from J, with 10 bases in between. As DNA, the CDR3 is TGTGCCAGCAGTTTTTCGGGGGTTAACACCGGGGAGCTGTTTTTT. Protein: CASSFSGVNTGELFF.

The genes are TRBV5-1 and TRBJ2-3; D is uncertain. V dropped 3 bases and J dropped 0 bases, with 8 bases sitting between them. The CDR3 has 14 residues. CDR1 is SGHRS and CDR2 is YFSETQ in the germline V gene. The CDR3 region is CASSSKTSTDTQYF. The CDR3 region has the DNA TGCGCCAGCAGCTCTAAGACAAGCACAGATACGCAGTATTTT.

J is TRBJ1-1 and V is TRBV6-1, with no clear D. Germline CDR1 reads MNHNS; CDR2 reads SASEGT. The V and J ends lost 1 base and 1 base respectively, with 7 bases between them. This CDR3 spans 14 amino acids. The CDR3 region is CASSEGRPNTEAFF. Written as DNA, the CDR3 is TGTGCCAGCAGTGAAGGGAGACCGAACACTGAAGCTTTCTTT.

The chain carries TRBV6-6 and TRBJ1-1, with a possible D match to TRBD1 (6 bases). Trimming cost V 2 bases and J 6 bases, with 10 bases left between them. The germline gives CDR1 MNHNY, CDR2 SVGAGI (reference sequence). This CDR3 comprises 13 residues. As DNA, the CDR3 is TGTGCCAGCAGTTACAGGGCAGGGGCTGAAGCTTTCTTT. This sequence encodes CASSYRAGAEAFF.

V and J are TRBV12-5 and TRBJ1-5; D not certain. In germline, CDR1 is LGHNT, CDR2 FRNRAP. The germline V and J ends were trimmed by 1 base and 4 bases, with 5 bases remaining between them. The length of the CDR3 is 13 residues. Here the CDR3 reads CASGLAPNQPQHF. CDR3 sequence (DNA): TGTGCTAGTGGTTTGGCCCCAAATCAGCCCCAGCATTTT.

This clone was observed a single time. The chain carries TRBV10-3 and TRBJ2-3; 7 bases are shared with TRBD1. Trimming at V came to 0 bases and at J to 2 bases, leaving 2 bases not matched to a gene. The CDR3 is made up of 15 amino acids. Germline CDR1 ENHRY, CDR2 SYGVKD. The CDR3: CAISESTGITDTQYF. CDR3 in DNA: TGTGCCATCAGTGAGTCGACAGGGATCACAGATACGCAGTATTTT.